Listed below are T cell receptor beta chains from one sample, sequenced in a study of cytomegalovirus exposure and HLA in healthy donors. Only in-frame clones appear in the TCRdb table, and some are missing; sequencing was by immunoSEQ multiplex PCR. The sample yields around 190,000 clones, around 81% seen once. The specimen sequenced was PBMCs. The source of these receptors is a man aged 25-45 years in good health and CMV-seronegative. The CDR3 runs from the conserved cysteine through the conserved F or W. A D gene is named only where the DNA matches it firmly. Expanded clones are given a class, and other clones once, few, many or no size at all.

>TRBV28|TRBJ2-7|NA|NA
TGTGCCAGCATCACGGTAGGGGGCTCCTACGAGCAGTACTTC
CASITVGGSYEQYF
>TRBV5-4|TRBJ2-1|NA|TRBD1
TGTGCCAGCAGCTTGGGAAGCCGGGACAGGGGGAATGAGCAGTTCTTC
CASSLGSRDRGNEQFF
>TRBV5-1|TRBJ1-5|NA|NA
TGCGCCAGCAGCTTGGCAGGGGTTTCGAATCAGCCCCAGCATTTT
CASSLAGVSNQPQHF
>TRBV6-5|TRBJ2-1|NA|TRBD2
TGTGCCAGCAGTCGGTGGACTAGCGACAATGAGCAGTTCTTC
CASSRWTSDNEQFF
>TRBV10-1|TRBJ2-3|NA|TRBD2
TGCGCCAGCGGAGGAGCGGGAGCGGATACGCAGTATTTT
CASGGAGADTQYF
>TRBV15|TRBJ1-1|NA|NA
TGTGCCACCAGCCGCCCCGGGCAGGGGAACACTGAAGCTTTCTTT
CATSRPGQGNTEAFF
>TRBV9|TRBJ2-3|once|NA
TGTGCCAGCAGCGTAAACCCAAGACTCAGCACAGATACGCAGTATTTT
CASSVNPRLSTDTQYF
>TRBV5-1|TRBJ2-7|NA|NA
TGCGCCAGCAGTTTCCCGACAGACGAGCAGTACTTC
CASSFPTDEQYF
>TRBV28|TRBJ2-7|NA|TRBD1
TGTGCCAGCACAAGTCCGGCAGGGACAGGTTCCTACGAGCAGTACTTC
CASTSPAGTGSYEQYF
>TRBV6-1|TRBJ2-2|NA|NA
TGTGCCAGCAGCGAAAGGTCGACAGGACCTAACACCGGGGAGCTGTTTTTT
CASSERSTGPNTGELFF
>TRBV19|TRBJ2-2|NA|TRBD2
TGTGCCAGTAGTATATTGACTAGCGGAGGCACCGGGGAGCTGTTTTTT
CASSILTSGGTGELFF
>TRBV27|TRBJ2-5|many|TRBD2
TGTGCCAGCAGTCTCCTGGGACTAGCGGGAGGACAGACCCAGTACTTC
CASSLLGLAGGQTQYF
>TRBV19|TRBJ2-5|NA|NA
TGTGCCAGTAGTCTGTCCGGGAACCCAGAGACCCAGTACTTC
CASSLSGNPETQYF
>TRBV6-1|TRBJ2-7|NA|TRBD1
TGTGCCAGCAAACCGGGACAGCCCCCTTTAGAGCAGTACTTC
CASKPGQPPLEQYF
>TRBV6-6|TRBJ1-2|NA|NA
TGTGCCAGCAGTTACTCGACCAGGGGCCACGGGTATGGCTACACCTTC
CASSYSTRGHGYGYTF
>TRBV27|TRBJ2-7|NA|TRBD1
TGTGCCAGCAGTTTATCCCGGACAGGGAGCTCCTACGAGCAGTACTTC
CASSLSRTGSSYEQYF
>TRBV25-1|TRBJ1-4|NA|TRBD1
TGTGCCAGCAGTGAAATTCGTGGACAGGCTAATGAAAAACTGTTTTTT
CASSEIRGQANEKLFF
>TRBV28|TRBJ2-7|NA|NA
TGTGCCAGCGAGGGGGGGCCGGGAGAGCAGTACTTC
CASEGGPGEQYF
>TRBV5-5|TRBJ1-4|NA|NA
TGTGCCAGCAGCTCGCTGGGGACTGCTAATGAAAAACTGTTTTTT
CASSSLGTANEKLFF
>TRBV27|TRBJ2-5|NA|TRBD1
TGTGCCAGCAGTCCTCCGGGACAGGGGTCGGAGACCCAGTACTTC
CASSPPGQGSETQYF
>TRBV28|TRBJ1-2|NA|NA
TGTGCCAGCAGCCTAGGACTAAACTATGGCTACACCTTC
CASSLGLNYGYTF
>TRBV5-1|TRBJ1-2|NA|TRBD1
TGCGCCAGCAGCGACACGACAGGGGGCTACGGCTACACCTTC
CASSDTTGGYGYTF
>TRBV5-1|TRBJ2-3|NA|NA
TGCGCCAGCAGAACGGAGGGGGCCGGGGGTACGCAGTATTTT
CASRTEGAGGTQYF
>TRBV27|TRBJ2-1|NA|TRBD2
TGTGCCAGCAGAACTTCAACCGGGACTAGCGATTACAATGAGCAGTTCTTC
CASRTSTGTSDYNEQFF
>TRBV5-1|TRBJ2-7|NA|TRBD2
TGCGCCAGCAGTACCGGGACTAGCGGGTCCTACGAGCAGTACTTC
CASSTGTSGSYEQYF
>TRBV2|TRBJ2-4|NA|NA
TGTGCCAGCAGCCGACAGGGAGGTAACATTCAGTACTTC
CASSRQGGNIQYF
>TRBV9|TRBJ2-3|NA|TRBD1
TGTGCCAGCAGCCCAGCCCCCGGGACAGGAATAACAGATACGCAGTATTTT
CASSPAPGTGITDTQYF
>TRBV6-1|TRBJ2-2|once|TRBD2
TGTGCCAGCAGTGAAGCGGGACTAGACACCGGGGAGCTGTTTTTT
CASSEAGLDTGELFF
>TRBV10-3|TRBJ2-2|NA|NA
TGTGCCATCAGTGACGAGCGGAGGGTGAACACCGGGGAGCTGTTTTTT
CAISDERRVNTGELFF
>TRBV14|TRBJ2-3|NA|TRBD2
TGTGCCAGCAGCCAAGATCTTAGGCGGGAGGGCCCACAGAGCACAGATACGCAGTATTTT
CASSQDLRREGPQSTDTQYF
>TRBV7-3|TRBJ2-7|NA|TRBD1
TGTGCCAGCACCAACAGGGGATCCTACGAGCAGTACTTC
CASTNRGSYEQYF
>TRBV2|TRBJ2-6|NA|NA
TGTGCCAGCAGTGATTGGCAGGGGGGGGCCAACGTCCTGACTTTC
CASSDWQGGANVLTF
>TRBV5-5|TRBJ1-2|NA|TRBD1
TGTGCCAGCAGCTTGGCGGTGGGACAGGGAGGGGGAAACTATGGCTACACCTTC
CASSLAVGQGGGNYGYTF
>TRBV21-1|TRBJ1-5|NA|NA
TGTGCCAGCAGCAGTCTCCATTCACAGGGTCCTCCGCCCCAGCATTTT
CASSSLHSQGPPPQHF
>TRBV7-9|TRBJ1-4|NA|NA
TGTGCCAGCAGCCCCCGGACAGCGACGGGTGAAAAACTGTTTTTT
CASSPRTATGEKLFF